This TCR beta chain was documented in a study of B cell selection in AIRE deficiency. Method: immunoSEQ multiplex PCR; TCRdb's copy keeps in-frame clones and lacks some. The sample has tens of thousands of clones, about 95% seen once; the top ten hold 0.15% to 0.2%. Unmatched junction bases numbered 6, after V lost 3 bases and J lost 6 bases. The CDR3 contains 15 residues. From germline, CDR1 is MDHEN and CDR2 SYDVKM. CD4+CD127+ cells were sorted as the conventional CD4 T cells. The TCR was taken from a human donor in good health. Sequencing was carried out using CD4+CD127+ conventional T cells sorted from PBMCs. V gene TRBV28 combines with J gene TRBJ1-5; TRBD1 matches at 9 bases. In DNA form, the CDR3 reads TGTGCCAGCAGTTTTGGGACAGGGTTTAGTCAGCCCCAGCATTTT. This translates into CASSFGTGFSQPQHF.